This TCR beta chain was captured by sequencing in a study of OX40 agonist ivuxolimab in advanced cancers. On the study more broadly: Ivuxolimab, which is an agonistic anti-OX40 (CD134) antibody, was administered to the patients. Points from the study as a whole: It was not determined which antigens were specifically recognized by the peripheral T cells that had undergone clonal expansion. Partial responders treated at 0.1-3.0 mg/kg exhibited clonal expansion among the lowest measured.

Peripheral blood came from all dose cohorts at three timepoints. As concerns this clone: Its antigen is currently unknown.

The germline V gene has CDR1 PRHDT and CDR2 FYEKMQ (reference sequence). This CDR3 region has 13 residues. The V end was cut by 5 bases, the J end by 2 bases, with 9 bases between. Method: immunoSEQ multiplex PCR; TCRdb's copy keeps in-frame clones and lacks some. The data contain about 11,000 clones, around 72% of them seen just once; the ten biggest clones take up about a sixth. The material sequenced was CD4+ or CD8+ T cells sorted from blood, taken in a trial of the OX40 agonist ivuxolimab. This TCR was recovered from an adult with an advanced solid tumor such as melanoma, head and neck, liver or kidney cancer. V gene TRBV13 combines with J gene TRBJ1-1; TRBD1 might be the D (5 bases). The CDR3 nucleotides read TGTGCCAGCAGCGTGACAGAAAACACTGAAGCTTTCTTT. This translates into CASSVTENTEAFF.